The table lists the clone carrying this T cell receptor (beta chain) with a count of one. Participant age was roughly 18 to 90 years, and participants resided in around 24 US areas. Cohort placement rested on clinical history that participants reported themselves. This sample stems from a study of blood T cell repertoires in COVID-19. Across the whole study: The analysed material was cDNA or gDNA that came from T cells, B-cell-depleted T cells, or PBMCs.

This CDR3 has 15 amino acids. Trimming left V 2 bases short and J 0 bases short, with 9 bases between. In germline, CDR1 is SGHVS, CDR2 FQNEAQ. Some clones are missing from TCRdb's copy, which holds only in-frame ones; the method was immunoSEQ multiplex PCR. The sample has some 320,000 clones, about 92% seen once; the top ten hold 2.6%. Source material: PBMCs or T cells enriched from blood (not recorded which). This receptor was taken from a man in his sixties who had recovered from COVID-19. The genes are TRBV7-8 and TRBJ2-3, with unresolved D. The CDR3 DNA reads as TGTGCCAGCAGCTTATTGACAACTAGCACAGATACGCAGTATTTT. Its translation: CASSLLTTSTDTQYF.